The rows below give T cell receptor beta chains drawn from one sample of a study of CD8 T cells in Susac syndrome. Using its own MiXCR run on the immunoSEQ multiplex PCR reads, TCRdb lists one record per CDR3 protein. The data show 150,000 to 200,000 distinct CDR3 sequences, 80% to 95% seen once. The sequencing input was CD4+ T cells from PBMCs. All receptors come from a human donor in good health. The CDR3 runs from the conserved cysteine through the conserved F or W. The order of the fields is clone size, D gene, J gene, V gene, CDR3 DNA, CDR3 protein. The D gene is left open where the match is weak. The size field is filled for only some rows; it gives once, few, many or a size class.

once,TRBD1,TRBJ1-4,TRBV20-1,TGCAGTGCTAGAGTGGGGACAGGGGATTGGGAAAAACTGTTTTTT,CSARVGTGDWEKLFF
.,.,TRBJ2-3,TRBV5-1,TGCGCCAGCAGGATGTGGGGGGGCACAGATACGCAGTATTTT,CASRMWGGTDTQYF
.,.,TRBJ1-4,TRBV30,TGTGCCTGGAGAGGGGGAAGTGGGGAAAAACTGTTTTTT,CAWRGGSGEKLFF
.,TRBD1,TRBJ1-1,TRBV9,TGTGCCAGCAGCGTAACAGGGGTGAACACTGAAGCTTTCTTT,CASSVTGVNTEAFF
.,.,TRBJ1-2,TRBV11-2,TGTGCCAGCAGCTTAGAGTCCCAAGGCTACACCTTC,CASSLESQGYTF
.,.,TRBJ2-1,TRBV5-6,TGTGCCAGCAGCCCCACCGAAAGCTCCTACAATGAGCAGTTCTTC,CASSPTESSYNEQFF
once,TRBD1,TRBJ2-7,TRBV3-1,TGTGCCAGCAGTCCCTGGGACAGCCTATGCGAGCAGTACTTC,CASSPWDSLCEQYF
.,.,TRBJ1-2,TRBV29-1,TGCAGCGTCGGACGGACGACTAACTATGGCTACACCTTC,CSVGRTTNYGYTF
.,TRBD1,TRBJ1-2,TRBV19,TGTGCCAGTAGTACGGACAGGTTCTATGGCTACACCTTC,CASSTDRFYGYTF
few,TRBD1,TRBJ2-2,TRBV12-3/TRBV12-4,TGTGCCAGCAGGACAGGGGGGAACACCGGGGAGCTGTTTTTT,CASRTGGNTGELFF
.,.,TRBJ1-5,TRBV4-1,TGCGCCAGCAGCCAAGAGGGGCAGGGGCGTCAGCCCCAGCATTTT,CASSQEGQGRQPQHF